Below, 14 T cell receptor beta chains from the same sample are listed, as sequenced in a study of blood T cell repertoires in COVID-19. Produced via immunoSEQ multiplex PCR; TCRdb's table is partial and in-frame only. The sample has some 160,000 clones, around 89% seen once; the top ten hold about 2.6%. The sample comprised peripheral blood. The receptors originated from a man aged 60 to 75 with acute or convalescent COVID-19.

The J gene is TRBJ2-3, the V gene TRBV3-1 (or the pseudogene TRBV3-2); D perhaps matches TRBD2 (6 bases). Per germline, CDR1 LGHDT and CDR2 YNNKEL (reference sequence). CDR3 length: 16 amino acids. The V gene lost 4 bases and the J gene lost 4 bases, with 18 bases spanning the gap. The CDR3 sequence is CASSPMSGRGPDTQYF. The CDR3 DNA is TGTGCCAGCAGCCCGATGAGCGGGCGGGGCCCAGATACGCAGTATTTT.

The rearrangement uses TRBV5-1 and TRBJ1-2; weak D call: TRBD1 (5 bases). V shed 0 bases and J shed 3 bases, with 12 bases lying between them. The CDR3 consists of 15 residues. Germline CDR1 reads SGHRS; CDR2 reads YFSETQ. In DNA, the CDR3 is TGCGCCAGCAGCTTGGAAGGGGCGCATCACTATGGCTACACCTTC. Translation: CASSLEGAHHYGYTF.

CDR3 region: CASREGYNSPLHF. The CDR3 nucleotides are TGTGCCAGCAGGGAGGGATATAATTCACCCCTCCACTTT. J is TRBJ1-6 and V is TRBV2, with D hard to call. Germline assignment: CDR1 SNHLY and CDR2 FYNNEI. Trimming stripped 6 bases from V and 4 bases from J, with 7 bases between. The CDR3 totals 13 residues.

The V and J genes are TRBV5-4 and TRBJ2-3, with 8 bases lining up with TRBD2. The CDR3 spans 16 residues. With V trimmed by 1 base and J by 2 bases, 6 bases remained unmatched. In germline, CDR1 is SGHNT, CDR2 YYREEE (reference sequence). CDR3 nucleotides: TGTGCCAGCAGCTTGATGAGCGGGGGCCTCACAGATACGCAGTATTTT. It specifies CASSLMSGGLTDTQYF.

This sequence joins TRBV2 and TRBJ2-1, with D unresolved. The CDR3 runs 14 residues. CDR1 and CDR2 (germline): SNHLY, FYNNEI. The V gene lost 6 bases and the J gene lost 4 bases, with 13 bases spanning the gap. The CDR3 is CASRRRFPYNEQFF. The CDR3 DNA reads TGTGCCAGCAGGCGCAGGTTCCCGTACAATGAGCAGTTCTTC.

The V call is TRBV5-1, the J call TRBJ1-4; D may be TRBD1 (6 bases). The germline V gene encodes CDR1 SGHRS and CDR2 YFSETQ. Trimming removed 9 bases from V and 1 base from J, with 13 bases in between. This CDR3 has 14 residues. CDR3 sequence reads: CANTGSRTNEKLFF. The DNA for the CDR3 is TGCGCCAACACAGGGTCTCGAACTAATGAAAAACTGTTTTTT.

The rearrangement joins TRBV5-1 to TRBJ1-1; D is perhaps TRBD1 (5 bases). Germline V CDR1 and CDR2: SGHRS, YFSETQ. CDR3 length equals 14 residues. V lost 0 bases, J lost 1 base, and 7 bases lay in between. This chain's CDR3 is CASSLGTRNTEAFF. The DNA for the CDR3 is TGCGCCAGCAGCTTGGGGACAAGGAACACTGAAGCTTTCTTT.

The chain combines TRBV30 with TRBJ1-3; unclear D gene. Germline CDR1 reads GTSNPN; CDR2 reads SVGIG (reference sequence). Trimming took off 2 bases at V and 2 bases at J, with 10 bases between the two ends. The CDR3 spans 14 residues. The CDR3 DNA reads TGTGCCTGGAGTAAAGTCAGTCCTGGAAACACCATATATTTT. The encoded protein is CAWSKVSPGNTIYF.

J is TRBJ2-3 and V is TRBV9, with D possibly being TRBD2 (5 bases). The CDR3 extends over 15 amino acids. V was clipped by 4 bases and J by 2 bases, with 14 bases between them. Germline V gives CDR1 SGDLS, CDR2 YYNGEE. In nucleotides, the CDR3 is TGTGCCAGCAGCCCGGACGGGGTACACACAGATACGCAGTATTTT. Translated: CASSPDGVHTDTQYF.

The J gene is TRBJ1-2, the V gene TRBV2; D call uncertain. Trimming stripped 4 bases from V and 0 bases from J, with 6 bases between. This CDR3 spans 13 amino acids. Germline-derived CDR1 and CDR2 are SNHLY and FYNNEI. DNA for the CDR3: TGTGCCAGCAGTGGTCGAGCTAACTATGGCTACACCTTC. Translated: CASSGRANYGYTF.

A few counts support this clone. This sequence joins TRBV7-2 and TRBJ1-1, with unresolved D. The V end was cut by 5 bases, the J end by 4 bases, with 8 bases between. CDR1 SGHTA and CDR2 FQGNSA come from the germline V gene. The CDR3 length is 12 residues. Here the CDR3 DNA reads TGTGCCAGCAGCCCAGATGCCACTGAAGCTTTCTTT. Translating it yields CASSPDATEAFF.

The V gene is TRBV9, the J gene TRBJ1-1, with D possibly being TRBD1 (5 bases). This CDR3 has 14 residues. The ends were cut back, 3 bases at V and 0 bases at J, with 9 bases in the middle. CDR1 is SGDLS, CDR2 YYNGEE, per germline. CDR3 loop: CASSATAMNTEAFF. The CDR3 region has the DNA TGTGCCAGCAGCGCGACAGCAATGAACACTGAAGCTTTCTTT.

This chain uses TRBV5-1 with TRBJ1-2; 8 bases are shared with TRBD1. The CDR3 loop spans 15 amino acids. V lost 0 bases, J lost 7 bases, and 8 bases stayed unmatched. CDR1 is SGHRS, CDR2 YFSETQ, per germline. In DNA, the CDR3 is TGCGCCAGCAGCTTGGCCGGGACAGGACTTGGTGGCTACACCTTC. It translates to CASSLAGTGLGGYTF.

The chain carries TRBV3-1 (or the pseudogene TRBV3-2) and TRBJ2-2; 8 bases are a match to TRBD1. The germline gives CDR1 LGHDT, CDR2 YNNKEL (reference sequence). This CDR3 comprises 17 residues. The V segment lost 1 base and the J segment 3 bases; nucleotides outside the gene matches: 7. CDR3 nucleotide sequence: TGTGCCAGCAGCCAAGCCGGCACAGGGGGTTACACCGGGGAGCTGTTTTTT. Translating gives CASSQAGTGGYTGELFF.